The 14 T cell receptor beta chains given below trace back to one sample, sequenced in a study of blood T cells in healthy people across ages. Primed by a sample-barcoded 5' primer and a J-beta primer mix, a second PCR proceeded for roughly 7 to 11 cycles. From the 5' RACE reads, TCRdb called clonotypes with MiXCR, one entry per CDR3 protein. This sample has 1,500,000 or so distinct CDR3 sequences, with 42% found just once. Sequenced material: blood. The receptors derive from a young woman in good health.

The chain couples TRBV6-2 or TRBV6-3 to TRBJ2-5; 7 bases align to TRBD2. Trimming cost V 6 bases and J 5 bases; bases outside gene matches: 6. The germline gives CDR1 MNHEY, CDR2 SVGEGT. This CDR3 is 13 amino acids long. The DNA for the CDR3 is TGTGCCAGCAGGACGACTAGCACGGAGACCCAGTACTTC. Protein product: CASRTTSTETQYF.

CDR3 nucleotides: TGTGCCATCAGTGGGCGGGACCGCCTAGGGGGTGGCTACACCTTC. This gives the protein CAISGRDRLGGGYTF. V gene TRBV10-3 combines with J gene TRBJ1-2; tentative D call: TRBD1 (6 bases). The CDR3 length is 15 residues. Germline V gene sequence: CDR1 ENHRY, CDR2 SYGVKD. V was shortened by 4 bases and J by 7 bases, with 19 bases between the two germline ends.

Only a few counts were recorded for this clonotype. V gene TRBV18 combines with J gene TRBJ2-7; D is undetermined. V was shortened by 4 bases and J by 3 bases, with 10 bases between the two germline ends. The germline V gene has CDR1 KGHSH and CDR2 LQKENI. CDR3 size: 13 residues. The CDR3 bases are TGTGCCAGCTCACTTTGGGCAGACTACGAGCAGTACTTC. Translated: CASSLWADYEQYF.

This clonotype was counted only a few times. The chain links TRBV12-3 or TRBV12-4 to TRBJ2-5; no firm D call. Trimming left V 1 base short and J 11 bases short, with 14 bases between. This CDR3 is 13 amino acids long. The CDR3, as DNA: TGTGCCAGCAGTTTAGGTCAATTTTTTGAGCAGTACTTC. Translation gives CASSLGQFFEQYF.

This clonotype has a handful of counts. This may stem from a read error, because a much larger clone lies one nucleotide away. The DNA of the CDR3 is TGCAGTGCTGCCGCCGACAGGGGAGAAGAGACCCAGTACTTC. It specifies CSAAADRGEETQYF. This chain connects TRBV20-1 to TRBJ2-5; 8 nucleotides agree with TRBD1. Trimming took 5 bases from V and 3 from J; bases not matched to a gene: 8. Germline values: CDR1 DFQATT, CDR2 SNEGSKA (reference sequence). This CDR3 is 14 amino acids long.

This clonotype has only one observation. The chain couples TRBV7-9 to TRBJ2-1; 9 nucleotides match TRBD2. Germline values: CDR1 SEHNR, CDR2 FQNEAQ (reference sequence). After removal of 5 bases from V and 9 bases from J, the junction contained 8 bases not matched to a gene. CDR3 length equals 14 residues. The CDR3 loop is CASSHGTSKGEQFF. For the CDR3, the DNA is TGTGCCAGCAGCCACGGGACTAGCAAAGGTGAGCAGTTCTTC.

The CDR3 bases are TGTGCCAGCAGTTGGGGAGGAGACTGGACCAGCTCCTACAATGAGCAGTTCTTC. It encodes CASSWGGDWTSSYNEQFF. The chain is built from TRBV12-3 or TRBV12-4 and TRBJ2-1; TRBD2 might be the D (6 bases). Trimming took off 4 bases at V and 0 bases at J, with 19 bases between the two ends. The CDR3 sequence is 18 residues long.

A single count supports this clonotype. Here the CDR3 reads CASNDPEGTGELFF. The CDR3 coding sequence is TGTGCCAGCAACGACCCGGAGGGCACCGGGGAGCTGTTTTTT. The gene calls are TRBV12-3 or TRBV12-4 and TRBJ2-2; perhaps TRBD2 as D (6 bases). V lost 7 bases and J 4 bases, leaving 13 bases between the germline ends. This CDR3 comprises 14 residues.

V gene TRBV7-2 combines with J gene TRBJ1-6; D is unresolved. V was pared by 1 base and J by 9 bases, with 10 bases between. The V gene's germline CDR1 is SGHTA and CDR2 FQGNSA. CDR3 size: 14 residues. The CDR3 DNA follows: TGTGCCAGCAGCTTAGTAGGGATAACTTCACCCCTCCACTTT. Amino acids: CASSLVGITSPLHF.

This clonotype came up a few times. This chain uses TRBV7-9 with TRBJ2-7, with TRBD1 identical over 12 bases. With V trimmed by 5 bases and J by 7 bases, 12 bases remained unmatched. CDR3 length: 16 residues. Per germline, CDR1 SEHNR and CDR2 FQNEAQ (reference sequence). The CDR3 loop reads CASSNTWDRGRNEQYF. In DNA, the CDR3 is TGTGCCAGCAGCAACACCTGGGACAGGGGGCGAAATGAGCAGTACTTC.

The chain is built from TRBV7-2 and TRBJ2-5; D is uncertain. The V end was cut by 8 bases, the J end by 5 bases, with 15 bases between. Looked up from germline, CDR1 is SGHTA and CDR2 is FQGNSA. There are 13 residues in the CDR3. CDR3 sequence reads: CASSTARRETQYF. The CDR3 nucleotides are TGTGCCAGCTCAACAGCGCGACGGGAGACCCAGTACTTC.

This chain connects TRBV25-1 to TRBJ2-5; possibly TRBD2 for D (5 bases). The CDR3 totals 15 residues. Germline CDR1 and CDR2: MGHDK and SYGVNS. Trimming cost V 7 bases and J 5 bases, with 20 bases left between them. The CDR3 is CASTSPRVGVETQYF. The CDR3 DNA sequence: TGTGCCAGCACAAGTCCGAGGGTTGGTGTGGAGACCCAGTACTTC.

The chain links TRBV6-2 or TRBV6-3 to TRBJ2-7; TRBD1 aligns across 10 bases. Near its end, the DNA agrees better with TRBJ2-5, so the J call may be wrong. The CDR3 runs 15 residues. From germline, CDR1 is MNHEY and CDR2 SVGEGT. The CDR3 bases are TGTGCCAGCAGTACGGGGACAGGGGTTGGAGAGACCCAGTACTTC. This sequence encodes CASSTGTGVGETQYF.

This clonotype was counted between two and nine times. V gene TRBV6-6 combines with J gene TRBJ1-2, with TRBD1 identical over 9 bases. The CDR3 is 15 amino acids. The germline gives CDR1 MNHNY, CDR2 SVGAGI (reference sequence). V gave up 2 bases and J gave up 8 bases; unmatched junction bases: 9. The CDR3 region is CASSYPPGQGIGYTF. The CDR3 region has the DNA TGTGCCAGCAGTTACCCCCCGGGACAGGGAATAGGCTACACCTTC.